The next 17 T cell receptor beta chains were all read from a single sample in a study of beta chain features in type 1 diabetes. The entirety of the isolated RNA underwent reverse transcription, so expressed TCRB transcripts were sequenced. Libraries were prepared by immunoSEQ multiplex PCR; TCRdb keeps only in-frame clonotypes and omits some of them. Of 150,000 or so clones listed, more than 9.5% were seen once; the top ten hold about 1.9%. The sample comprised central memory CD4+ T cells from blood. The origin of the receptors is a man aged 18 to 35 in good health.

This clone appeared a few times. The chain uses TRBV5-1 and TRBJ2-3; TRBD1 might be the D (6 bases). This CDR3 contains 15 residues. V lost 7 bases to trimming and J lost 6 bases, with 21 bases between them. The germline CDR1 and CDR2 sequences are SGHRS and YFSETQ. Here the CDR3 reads CASGRTASTGDTQYF. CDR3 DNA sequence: TGCGCCAGCGGCAGGACAGCCTCTACGGGTGATACGCAGTATTTT.

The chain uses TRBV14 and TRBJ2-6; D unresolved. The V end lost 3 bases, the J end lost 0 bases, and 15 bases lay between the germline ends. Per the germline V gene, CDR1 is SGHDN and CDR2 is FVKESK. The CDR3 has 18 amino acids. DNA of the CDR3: TGTGCCAGCAGCCATGTTGAGGTGAGAGACTCTGGGGCCAACGTCCTGACTTTC. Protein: CASSHVEVRDSGANVLTF. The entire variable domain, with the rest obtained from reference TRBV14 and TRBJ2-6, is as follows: EAGVTQFPSHSVIEKGQTVTLRCDPISGHDNLYWYRRVMGKEIKFLLHFVKESKQDESGMPNNRFLAERTGGTYSTLKVQPAELEDSGVYFCASSHVEVRDSGANVLTFGAGSRLTVL.

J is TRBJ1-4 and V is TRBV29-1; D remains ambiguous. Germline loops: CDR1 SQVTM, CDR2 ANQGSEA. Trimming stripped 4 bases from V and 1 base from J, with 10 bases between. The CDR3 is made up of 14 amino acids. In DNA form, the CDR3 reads TGCAGCGTTGGGGAGACAAGAACTAATGAAAAACTGTTTTTT. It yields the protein CSVGETRTNEKLFF. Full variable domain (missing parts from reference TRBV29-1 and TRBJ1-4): SAVISQKPSRDICQRGTSLTIQCQVDSQVTMMFWYRQQPGQSLTLIATANQGSEATYESGFVIDKFPISRPNLTFSTLTVSNMSPEDSSIYLCSVGETRTNEKLFFGSGTQLSVL.

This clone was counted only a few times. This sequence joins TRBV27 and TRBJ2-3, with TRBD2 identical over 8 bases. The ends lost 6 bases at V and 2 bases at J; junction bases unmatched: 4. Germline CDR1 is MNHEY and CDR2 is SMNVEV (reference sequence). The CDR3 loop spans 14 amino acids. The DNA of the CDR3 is TGTGCCAGCAGCCGACTAGCGAACACAGATACGCAGTATTTT. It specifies CASSRLANTDTQYF.

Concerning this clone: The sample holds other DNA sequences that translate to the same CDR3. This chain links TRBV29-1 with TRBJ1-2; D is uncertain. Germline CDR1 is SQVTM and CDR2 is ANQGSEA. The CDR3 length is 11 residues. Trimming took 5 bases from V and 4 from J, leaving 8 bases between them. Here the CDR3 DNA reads TGCAGCGTTTCGGCCCTCTATGGCTACACCTTC. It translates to CSVSALYGYTF.

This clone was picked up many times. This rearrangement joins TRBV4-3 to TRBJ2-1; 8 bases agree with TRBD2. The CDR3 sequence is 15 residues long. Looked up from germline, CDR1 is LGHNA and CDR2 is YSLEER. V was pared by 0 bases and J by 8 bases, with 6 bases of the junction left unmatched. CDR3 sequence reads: CASSQDGGGPYEQFF. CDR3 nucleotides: TGCGCCAGCAGCCAAGATGGCGGGGGGCCATATGAGCAGTTCTTC.

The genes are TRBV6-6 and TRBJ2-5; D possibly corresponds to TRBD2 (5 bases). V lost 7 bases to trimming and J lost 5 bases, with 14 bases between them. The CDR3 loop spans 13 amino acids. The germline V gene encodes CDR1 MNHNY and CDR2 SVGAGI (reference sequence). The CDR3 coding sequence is TGTGCCAGCATCCGACCCGGCGGGGAGACCCAGTACTTC. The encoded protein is CASIRPGGETQYF.

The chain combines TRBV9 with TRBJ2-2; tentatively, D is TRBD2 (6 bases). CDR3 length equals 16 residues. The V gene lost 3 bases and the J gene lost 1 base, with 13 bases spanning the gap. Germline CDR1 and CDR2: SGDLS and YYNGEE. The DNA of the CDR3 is TGTGCCAGCAGCGCCGGAGGGTTGGGGAACACCGGGGAGCTGTTTTTT. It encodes CASSAGGLGNTGELFF.

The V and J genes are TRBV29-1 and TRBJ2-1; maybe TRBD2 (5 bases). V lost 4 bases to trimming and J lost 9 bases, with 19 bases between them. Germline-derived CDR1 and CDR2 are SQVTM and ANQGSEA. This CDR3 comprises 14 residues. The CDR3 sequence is CSVGEPGGWGEQFF. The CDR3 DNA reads TGCAGCGTTGGGGAGCCCGGCGGGTGGGGTGAGCAGTTCTTC.

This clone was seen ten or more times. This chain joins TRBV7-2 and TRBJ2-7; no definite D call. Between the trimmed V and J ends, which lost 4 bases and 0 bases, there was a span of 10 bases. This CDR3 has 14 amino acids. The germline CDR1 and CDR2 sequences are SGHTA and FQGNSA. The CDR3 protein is CASSSSLNSYEQYF. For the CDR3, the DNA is TGTGCCAGCAGCTCTTCCCTTAACTCCTACGAGCAGTACTTC.

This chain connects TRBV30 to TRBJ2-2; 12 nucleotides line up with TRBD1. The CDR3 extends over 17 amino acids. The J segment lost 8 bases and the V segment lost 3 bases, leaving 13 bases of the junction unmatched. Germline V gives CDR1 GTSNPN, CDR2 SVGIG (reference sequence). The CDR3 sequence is CAWRKGQGALYGGELFF. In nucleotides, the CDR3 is TGTGCCTGGAGAAAGGGACAGGGGGCCTTGTACGGAGGGGAGCTGTTTTTT.

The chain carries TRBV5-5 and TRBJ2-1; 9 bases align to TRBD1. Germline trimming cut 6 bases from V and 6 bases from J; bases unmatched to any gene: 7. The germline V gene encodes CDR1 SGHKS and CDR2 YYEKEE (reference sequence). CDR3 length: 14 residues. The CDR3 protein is CASNLGTGTNEQFF. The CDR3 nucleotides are TGTGCCAGCAACCTCGGGACAGGGACCAATGAGCAGTTCTTC.

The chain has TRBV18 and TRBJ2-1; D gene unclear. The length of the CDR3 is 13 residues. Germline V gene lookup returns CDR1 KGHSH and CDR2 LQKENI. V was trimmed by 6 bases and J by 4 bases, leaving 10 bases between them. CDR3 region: CASSLTSYNEQFF. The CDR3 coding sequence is TGTGCCAGCTCCCTAACAAGTTACAATGAGCAGTTCTTC. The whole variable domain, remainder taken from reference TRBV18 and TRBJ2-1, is NAGVMQNPRHLVRRRGQEARLRCSPMKGHSHVYWYRQLPEEGLKFMVYLQKENIIDESGMPKERFSAEFPKEGPSILRIQQVVRGDSAAYFCASSLTSYNEQFFGPGTRLTVL.

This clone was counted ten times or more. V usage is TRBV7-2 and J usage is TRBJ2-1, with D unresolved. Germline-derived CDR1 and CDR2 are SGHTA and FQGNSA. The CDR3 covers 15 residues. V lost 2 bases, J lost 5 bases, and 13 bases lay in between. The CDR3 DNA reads TGTGCCAGCAGCTTACTGATGGGAAAGAACAATGAGCAGTTCTTC. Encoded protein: CASSLLMGKNNEQFF.

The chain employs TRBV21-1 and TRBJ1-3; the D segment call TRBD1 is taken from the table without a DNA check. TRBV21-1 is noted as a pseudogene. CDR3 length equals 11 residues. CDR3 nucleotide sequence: TGTGCCAGCAGCGACCGGGACAGGGGGTATTTT. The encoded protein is CASSDRDRGYF.

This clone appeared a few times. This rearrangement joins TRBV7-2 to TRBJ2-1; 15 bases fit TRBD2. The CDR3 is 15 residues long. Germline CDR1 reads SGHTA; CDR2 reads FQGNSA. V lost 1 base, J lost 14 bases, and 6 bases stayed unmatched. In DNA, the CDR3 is TGTGCCAGCAGCTTAGGGAGGAGGACTAGCGGGAGGGAGTTCTTC. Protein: CASSLGRRTSGREFF.

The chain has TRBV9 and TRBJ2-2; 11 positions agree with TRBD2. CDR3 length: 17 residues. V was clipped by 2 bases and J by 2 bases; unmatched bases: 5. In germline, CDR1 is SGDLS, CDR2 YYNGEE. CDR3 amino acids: CASSVTSGISNTGELFF. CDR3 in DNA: TGTGCCAGCAGCGTGACTAGCGGGATATCTAACACCGGGGAGCTGTTTTTT.